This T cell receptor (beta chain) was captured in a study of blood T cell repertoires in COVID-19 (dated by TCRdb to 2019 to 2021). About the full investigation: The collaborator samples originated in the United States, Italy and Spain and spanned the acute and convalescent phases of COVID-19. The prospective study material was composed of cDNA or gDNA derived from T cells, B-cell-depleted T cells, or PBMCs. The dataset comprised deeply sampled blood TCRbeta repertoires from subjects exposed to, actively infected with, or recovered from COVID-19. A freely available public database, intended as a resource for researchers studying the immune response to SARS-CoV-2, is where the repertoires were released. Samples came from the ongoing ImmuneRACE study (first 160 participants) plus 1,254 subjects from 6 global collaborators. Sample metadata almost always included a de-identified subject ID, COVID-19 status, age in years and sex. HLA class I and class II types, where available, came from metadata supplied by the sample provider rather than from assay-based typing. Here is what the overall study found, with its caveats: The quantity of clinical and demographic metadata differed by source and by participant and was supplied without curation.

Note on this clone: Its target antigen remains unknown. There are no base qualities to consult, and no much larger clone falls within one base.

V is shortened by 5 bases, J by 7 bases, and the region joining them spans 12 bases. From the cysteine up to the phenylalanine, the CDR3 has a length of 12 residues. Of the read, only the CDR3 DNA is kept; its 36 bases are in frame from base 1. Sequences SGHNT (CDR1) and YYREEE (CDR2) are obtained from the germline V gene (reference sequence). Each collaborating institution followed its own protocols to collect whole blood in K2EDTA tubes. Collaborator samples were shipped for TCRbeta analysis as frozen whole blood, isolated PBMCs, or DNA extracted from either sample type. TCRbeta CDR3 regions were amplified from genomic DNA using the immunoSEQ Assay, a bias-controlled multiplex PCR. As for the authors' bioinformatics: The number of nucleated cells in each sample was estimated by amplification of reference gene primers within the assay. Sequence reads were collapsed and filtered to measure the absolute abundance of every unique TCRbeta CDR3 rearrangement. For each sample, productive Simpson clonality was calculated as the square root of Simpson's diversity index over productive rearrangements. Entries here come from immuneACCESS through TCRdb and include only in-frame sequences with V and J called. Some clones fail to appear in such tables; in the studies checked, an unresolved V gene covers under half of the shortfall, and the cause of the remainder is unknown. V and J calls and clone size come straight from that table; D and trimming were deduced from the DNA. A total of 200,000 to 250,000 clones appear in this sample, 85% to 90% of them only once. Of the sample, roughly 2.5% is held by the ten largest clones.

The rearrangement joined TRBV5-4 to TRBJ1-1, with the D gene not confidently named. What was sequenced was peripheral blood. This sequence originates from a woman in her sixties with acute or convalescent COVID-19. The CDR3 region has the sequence CASSPRLGEAFF. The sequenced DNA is TGTGCCAGCAGTCCACGACTGGGTGAAGCTTTCTTT.